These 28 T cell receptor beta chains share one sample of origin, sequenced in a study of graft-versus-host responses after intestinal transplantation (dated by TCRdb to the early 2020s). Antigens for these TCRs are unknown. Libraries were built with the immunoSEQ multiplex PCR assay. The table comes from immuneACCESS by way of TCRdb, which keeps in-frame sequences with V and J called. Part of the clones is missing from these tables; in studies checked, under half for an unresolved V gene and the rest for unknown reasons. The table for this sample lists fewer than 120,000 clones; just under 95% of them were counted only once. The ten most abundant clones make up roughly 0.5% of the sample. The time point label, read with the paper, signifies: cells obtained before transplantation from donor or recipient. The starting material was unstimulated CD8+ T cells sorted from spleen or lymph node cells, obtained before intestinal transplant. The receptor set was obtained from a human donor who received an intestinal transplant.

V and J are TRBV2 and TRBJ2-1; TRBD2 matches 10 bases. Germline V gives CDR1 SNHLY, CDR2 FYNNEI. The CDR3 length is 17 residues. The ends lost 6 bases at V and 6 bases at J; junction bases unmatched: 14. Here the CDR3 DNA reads TGTGCCAGCAGCCCCCAGCGGGAGGGCCTCGACCCCAATGAGCAGTTCTTC. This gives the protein CASSPQREGLDPNEQFF.

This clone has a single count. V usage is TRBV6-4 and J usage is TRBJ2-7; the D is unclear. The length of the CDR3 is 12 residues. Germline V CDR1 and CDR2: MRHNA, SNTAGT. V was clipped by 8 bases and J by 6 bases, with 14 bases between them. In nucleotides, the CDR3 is TGTGCCAGCCCCAAGAGGCGGTCCGAGCAGTACTTC. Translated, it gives CASPKRRSEQYF.

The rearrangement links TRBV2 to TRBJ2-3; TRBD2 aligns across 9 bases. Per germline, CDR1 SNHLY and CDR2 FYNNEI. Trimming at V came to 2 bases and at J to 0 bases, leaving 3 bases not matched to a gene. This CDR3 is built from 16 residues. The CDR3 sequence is CASSELLAGSTDTQYF. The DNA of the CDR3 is TGTGCCAGCAGTGAACTCCTAGCGGGAAGCACAGATACGCAGTATTTT.

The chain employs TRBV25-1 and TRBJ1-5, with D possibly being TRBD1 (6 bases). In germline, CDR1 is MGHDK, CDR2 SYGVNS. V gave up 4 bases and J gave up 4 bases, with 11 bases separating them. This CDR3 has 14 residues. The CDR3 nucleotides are TGTGCCAGCAGTGCGGGCCAGGGGAATCAGCCCCAGCATTTT. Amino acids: CASSAGQGNQPQHF. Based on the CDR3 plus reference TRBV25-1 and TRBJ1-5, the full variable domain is EADIYQTPRYLVIGTGKKITLECSQTMGHDKMYWYQQDPGMELHLIHYSYGVNSTEKGDLSSESTVSRIRTEHFPLTLESARPSHTSQYLCASSAGQGNQPQHFGDGTRLSIL.

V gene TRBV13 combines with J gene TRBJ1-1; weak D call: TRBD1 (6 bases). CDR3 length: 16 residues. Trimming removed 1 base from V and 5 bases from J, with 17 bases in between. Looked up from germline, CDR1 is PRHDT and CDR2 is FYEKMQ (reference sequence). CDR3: CASSLDRAATKTEAFF. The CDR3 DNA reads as TGTGCCAGCAGCTTAGACAGGGCGGCCACAAAGACTGAAGCTTTCTTT.

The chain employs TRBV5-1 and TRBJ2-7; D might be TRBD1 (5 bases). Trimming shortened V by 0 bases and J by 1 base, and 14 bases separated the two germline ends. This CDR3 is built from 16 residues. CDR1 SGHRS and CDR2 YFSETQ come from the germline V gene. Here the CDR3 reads CASSLEIAGPSYEQYF. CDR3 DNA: TGCGCCAGCAGCTTGGAGATAGCAGGGCCTTCCTACGAGCAGTACTTC.

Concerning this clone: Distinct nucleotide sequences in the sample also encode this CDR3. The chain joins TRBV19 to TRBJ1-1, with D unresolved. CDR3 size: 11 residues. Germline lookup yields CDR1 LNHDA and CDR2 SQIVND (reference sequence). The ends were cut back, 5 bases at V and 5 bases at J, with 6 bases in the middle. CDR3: CASSLGTEAFF. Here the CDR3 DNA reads TGTGCCAGTAGTTTGGGTACTGAAGCTTTCTTT.

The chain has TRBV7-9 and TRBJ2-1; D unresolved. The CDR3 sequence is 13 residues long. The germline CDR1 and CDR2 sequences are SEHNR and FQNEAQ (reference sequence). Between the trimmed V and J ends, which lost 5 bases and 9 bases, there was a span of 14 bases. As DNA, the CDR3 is TGTGCCAGCAGCCCCAAATTGGCCAGTGAGCAGTTCTTC. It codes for CASSPKLASEQFF.

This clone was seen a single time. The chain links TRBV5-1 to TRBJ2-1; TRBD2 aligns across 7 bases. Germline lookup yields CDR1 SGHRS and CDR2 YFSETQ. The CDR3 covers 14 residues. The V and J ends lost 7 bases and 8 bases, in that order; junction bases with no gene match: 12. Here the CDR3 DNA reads TGCGCCAGCTGCTGCGTGGCGGGAGTTTATGAGCAGTTCTTC. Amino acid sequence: CASCCVAGVYEQFF. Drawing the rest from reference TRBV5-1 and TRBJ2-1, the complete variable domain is KAGVTQTPRYLIKTRGQQVTLSCSPISGHRSVSWYQQTPGQGLQFLFEYFSETQRNKGNFPGRFSGRQFSNSRSEMNVSTLELGDSALYLCASCCVAGVYEQFFGPGTRLTVL.

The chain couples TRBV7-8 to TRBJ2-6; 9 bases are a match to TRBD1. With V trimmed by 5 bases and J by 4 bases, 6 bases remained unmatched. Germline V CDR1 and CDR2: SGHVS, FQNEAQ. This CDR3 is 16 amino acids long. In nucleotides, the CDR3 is TGTGCCAGCAGCCAAACAGGGGGCCCAGGGGCCAACGTCCTGACTTTC. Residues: CASSQTGGPGANVLTF.

In DNA form, the CDR3 reads TGTGCCAGCAGCCATGGGAGGACAGGGGGAAATCAGCCCCAGCATTTT. Its protein is CASSHGRTGGNQPQHF. The chain uses TRBV5-4 and TRBJ1-5, with TRBD1 matching 10 bases. Per germline, CDR1 SGHNT and CDR2 YYREEE (reference sequence). Losses at the gene ends were 4 bases for V and 4 bases for J; bases not matched to a gene: 8. The CDR3 covers 16 residues.

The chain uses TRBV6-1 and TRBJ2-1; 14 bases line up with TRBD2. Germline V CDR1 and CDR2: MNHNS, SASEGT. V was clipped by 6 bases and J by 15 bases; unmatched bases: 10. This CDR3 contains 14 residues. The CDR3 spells CASRPGLAGELAFF. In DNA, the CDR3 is TGTGCCAGCAGACCGGGACTAGCGGGAGAATTGGCGTTCTTC.

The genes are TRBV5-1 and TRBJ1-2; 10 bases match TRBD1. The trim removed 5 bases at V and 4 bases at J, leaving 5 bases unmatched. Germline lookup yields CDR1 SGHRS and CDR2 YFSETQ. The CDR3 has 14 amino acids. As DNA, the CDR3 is TGCGCCAGCAGTTGGACAGGGGGGCCCTATGGCTACACCTTC. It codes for CASSWTGGPYGYTF.

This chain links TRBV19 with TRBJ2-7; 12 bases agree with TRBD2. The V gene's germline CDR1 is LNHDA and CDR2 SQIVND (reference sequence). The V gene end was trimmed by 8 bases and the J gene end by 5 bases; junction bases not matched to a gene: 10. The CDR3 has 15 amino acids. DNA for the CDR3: TGTGCCAGTCCAACCCGGACTAGCGGGAACCACGAGCAGTACTTC. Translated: CASPTRTSGNHEQYF.

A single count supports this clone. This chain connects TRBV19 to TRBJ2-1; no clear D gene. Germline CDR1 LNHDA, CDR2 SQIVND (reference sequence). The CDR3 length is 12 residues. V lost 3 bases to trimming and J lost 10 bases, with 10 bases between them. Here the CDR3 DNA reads TGTGCCAGTAGTATGGCGGCCAGGGAGCAGTTCTTC. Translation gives CASSMAAREQFF.

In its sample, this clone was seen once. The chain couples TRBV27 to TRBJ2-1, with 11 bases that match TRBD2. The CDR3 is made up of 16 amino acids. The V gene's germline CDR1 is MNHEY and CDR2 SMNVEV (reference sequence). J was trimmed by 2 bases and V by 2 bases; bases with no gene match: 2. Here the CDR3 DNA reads TGTGCCAGCAGTTTACTGGGACTAGCGGCCTACAATGAGCAGTTCTTC. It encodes CASSLLGLAAYNEQFF.

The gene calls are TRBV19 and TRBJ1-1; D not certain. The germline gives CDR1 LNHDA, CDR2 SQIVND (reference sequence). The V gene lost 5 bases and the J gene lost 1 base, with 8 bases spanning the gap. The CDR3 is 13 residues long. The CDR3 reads CASSFARNTEAFF. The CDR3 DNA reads TGTGCCAGTAGTTTTGCAAGGAACACTGAAGCTTTCTTT.

CDR3 protein: CASSPGYTSTDTQYF. CDR3 coding DNA: TGTGCCAGCAGCCCGGGCTACACATCGACAGATACGCAGTATTTT. The chain is built from TRBV13 and TRBJ2-3; D is uncertain. The V and J ends lost 5 bases and 3 bases respectively, with 15 bases between them. The CDR3 has 15 amino acids. Germline-derived CDR1 and CDR2 are PRHDT and FYEKMQ (reference sequence).

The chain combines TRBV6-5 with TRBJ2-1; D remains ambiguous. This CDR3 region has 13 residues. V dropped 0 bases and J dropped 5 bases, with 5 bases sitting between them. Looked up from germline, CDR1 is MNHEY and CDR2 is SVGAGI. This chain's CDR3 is CASSYSTDNEQFF. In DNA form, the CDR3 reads TGTGCCAGCAGTTACTCAACAGACAATGAGCAGTTCTTC.

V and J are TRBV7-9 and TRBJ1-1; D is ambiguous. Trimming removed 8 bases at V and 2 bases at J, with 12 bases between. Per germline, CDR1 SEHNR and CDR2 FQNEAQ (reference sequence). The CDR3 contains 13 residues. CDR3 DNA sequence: TGTGCCAGCGAGTTAGGATTAAACACTGAAGCTTTCTTT. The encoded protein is CASELGLNTEAFF.

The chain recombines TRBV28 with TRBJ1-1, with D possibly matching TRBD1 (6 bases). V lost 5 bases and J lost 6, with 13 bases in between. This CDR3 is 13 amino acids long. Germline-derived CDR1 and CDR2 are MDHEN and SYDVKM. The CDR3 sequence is CASSLRGEAEAFF. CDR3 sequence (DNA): TGTGCCAGCAGTCTCAGGGGAGAGGCTGAAGCTTTCTTT.

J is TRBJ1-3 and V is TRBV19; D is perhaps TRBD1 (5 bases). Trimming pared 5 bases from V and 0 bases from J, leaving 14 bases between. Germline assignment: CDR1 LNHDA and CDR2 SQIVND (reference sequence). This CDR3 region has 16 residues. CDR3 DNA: TGTGCCAGTAGTGACAGTCATTCCCCCTCTGGAAACACCATATATTTT. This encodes CASSDSHSPSGNTIYF.

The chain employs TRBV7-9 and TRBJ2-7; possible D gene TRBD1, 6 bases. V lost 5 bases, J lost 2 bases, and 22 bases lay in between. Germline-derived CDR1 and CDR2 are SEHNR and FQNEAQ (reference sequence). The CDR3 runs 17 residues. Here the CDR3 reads CASSPSVRQVDAYEQYF. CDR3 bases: TGTGCCAGCAGCCCATCCGTTAGACAGGTGGACGCCTACGAGCAGTACTTC.

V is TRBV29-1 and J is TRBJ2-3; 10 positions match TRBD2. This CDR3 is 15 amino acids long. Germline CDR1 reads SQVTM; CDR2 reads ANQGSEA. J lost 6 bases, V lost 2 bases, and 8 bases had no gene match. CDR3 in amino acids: CSVELLAGVSDTQYF. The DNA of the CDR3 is TGCAGCGTTGAATTGCTAGCGGGAGTATCGGATACGCAGTATTTT.

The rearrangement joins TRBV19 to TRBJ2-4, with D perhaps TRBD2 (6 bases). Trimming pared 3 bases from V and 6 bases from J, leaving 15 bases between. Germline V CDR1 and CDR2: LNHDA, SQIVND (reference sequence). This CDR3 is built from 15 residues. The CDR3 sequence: CASSMLGGVANIQYF. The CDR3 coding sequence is TGTGCCAGTAGTATGCTAGGAGGGGTGGCAAACATTCAGTACTTC.

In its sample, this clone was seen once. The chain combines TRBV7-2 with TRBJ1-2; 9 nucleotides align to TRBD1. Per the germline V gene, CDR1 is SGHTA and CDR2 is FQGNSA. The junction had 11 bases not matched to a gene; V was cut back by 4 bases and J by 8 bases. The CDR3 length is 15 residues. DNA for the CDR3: TGTGCCAGCAGCTCCCCCGAAGGGACAGGGCGGGGCTACACCTTC. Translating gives CASSSPEGTGRGYTF.

The CDR3 sequence is CASSQADREGTEAFF. The CDR3 DNA is TGCGCCAGCAGCCAGGCAGACAGGGAAGGCACTGAAGCTTTCTTT. This rearrangement joins TRBV4-1 to TRBJ1-1; 7 nucleotides align to TRBD1. The junction had 8 bases not matched to a gene; V was cut back by 3 bases and J by 4 bases. The CDR3 spans 15 residues. Germline CDR1 MGHRA, CDR2 YSYEKL.

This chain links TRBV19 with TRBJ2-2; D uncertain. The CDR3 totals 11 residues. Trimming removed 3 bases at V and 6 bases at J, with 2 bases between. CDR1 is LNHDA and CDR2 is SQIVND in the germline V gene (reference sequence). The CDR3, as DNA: TGTGCCAGTAGTATTTCCGGGGAGCTGTTTTTT. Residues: CASSISGELFF. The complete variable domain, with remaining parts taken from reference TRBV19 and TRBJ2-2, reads DGGITQSPKYLFRKEGQNVTLSCEQNLNHDAMYWYRQDPGQGLRLIYYSQIVNDFQKGDIAEGYSVSREKKESFPLTVTSAQKNPTAFYLCASSISGELFFGEGSRLTVL.